The rows below give T cell receptor beta chains drawn from one sample of a study of blood T cells in healthy people across ages. MiXCR, run by TCRdb on the 5' RACE reads, gives a single entry per CDR3 protein. There are about 1.8 million distinct CDR3 sequences in the sample; around 48% occur only once, and about 2.1% lies in the top ten. The material sequenced was blood. These receptors were collected from a woman aged 40 to 50 in good health. CDR3s include the opening cysteine and the closing phenylalanine or tryptophan. D genes are given only for firm matches. A row's size may be missing; if present it is once, few, many or a size class.

clone_size	v_call	d_call	j_call	cdr3_nt	cdr3_aa
NA	TRBV7-2	TRBD2	TRBJ2-1	TGTGCCAGCAGCTCAGGGTTGGGGCGGGGGGGCGTAAATGAGCAGTTCTTC	CASSSGLGRGGVNEQFF
NA	TRBV24-1	NA	TRBJ2-5	TGTGCCACCAGTGGGGCTCGACAAGAGACCCAGTACTTC	CATSGARQETQYF
NA	TRBV20-1	TRBD1	TRBJ2-7	TGCAGTGCTCCCGTGTTGCGACAGGGCTACGAGCAGTACTTC	CSAPVLRQGYEQYF
NA	TRBV11-2	TRBD2	TRBJ2-3	TGTGCCAGCAGCTTAATAGGTGGGGGGACACCGCGGGGGGACCCCAGAGATACGCAGTATTTT	CASSLIGGGTPRGDPRDTQYF
NA	TRBV5-1	NA	TRBJ2-1	TGCGCCAGCAGCGGGGGACCGAGCGGCAATGAGCAGTTCTTC	CASSGGPSGNEQFF
NA	TRBV7-9	TRBD1	TRBJ1-1	TGTGCCAGCAGTCAACAGGGGGCGGGTTGGACTGAAGCTTTCTTT	CASSQQGAGWTEAFF
few	TRBV7-2	TRBD2	TRBJ2-7	TGTGCCAGCAGCTCTCCCCTCGGAACGCTAGCGGGGCGTTCCTACGAGCAGTACTTC	CASSSPLGTLAGRSYEQYF
few	TRBV28	TRBD2	TRBJ2-5	TGTGCCAGCAGTTTGACCCACGGTAGCGGGGGGGCAATGGAGACCCAGTACTTC	CASSLTHGSGGAMETQYF
NA	TRBV7-2	NA	TRBJ2-7	TGTGCCAGCAGCAACTACAGGGTTAGCCTAACCTACGAGCAGTACTTC	CASSNYRVSLTYEQYF
NA	TRBV3-1	NA	TRBJ1-2	TGTGCCAGCAGCCAAGTCCCGGAGGCGGGAGGCTACACCTTC	CASSQVPEAGGYTF
NA	TRBV20-1	NA	TRBJ1-2	TGCAGTGCTAGCGGGGGGGATGGCTACACCTTC	CSASGGDGYTF
once	TRBV27	NA	TRBJ2-3	TGTGCCAGCAGGATGGGCAGTTACACAGATACGCAGTATTTT	CASRMGSYTDTQYF
few	TRBV27	NA	TRBJ1-2	TGTGCCAGCAGTTACGGGCCCCCCGGAGGCTATGGCTACACCTTC	CASSYGPPGGYGYTF
many	TRBV7-2	NA	TRBJ2-3	TGTGCCAGCAGCTTACGGAGCGGGAGCACAGATACGCAGTATTTT	CASSLRSGSTDTQYF
few	TRBV5-6	NA	TRBJ2-7	TGTGCCAGCAGCGTGGGTGGTACACGCGGGCAGTACTTC	CASSVGGTRGQYF
NA	TRBV4-3	NA	TRBJ2-1	TGCGCCAGCAGCCAAGATAGGAGGGCCTCCTACAATGAGCAGTTCTTC	CASSQDRRASYNEQFF